This is a list of T cell receptor beta chains from one sample in a study of blood T cell repertoires in COVID-19. Sequencing was performed with immunoSEQ multiplex PCR; in TCRdb, only in-frame clones are kept and a portion is missing. The sample includes fewer than 95,000 clones, about four fifths of them seen just once. Material: peripheral blood. These receptors came from a human donor in a cohort sampled during active COVID-19. The CDR3 runs from the conserved cysteine through the conserved F or W. D genes are given only for firm matches. Size values are once, few and many counts, or a class for expanded clones, and some rows have none.

d_call clone_size j_call v_call cdr3_aa cdr3_nt
TRBD1 - TRBJ1-1 TRBV3-1/TRBV3-2 CASSQSTTGGTEAFF TGTGCCAGCAGCCAATCAACGACAGGGGGCACTGAAGCTTTCTTT
TRBD1 few TRBJ2-3 TRBV5-5 CASRQGASTDTQYF TGTGCCAGCAGACAGGGGGCTAGCACAGATACGCAGTATTTT
- - TRBJ1-2 TRBV7-8 CASSLGEIGRMGYGYTF TGTGCCAGCAGCTTAGGCGAAATCGGGAGGATGGGGTATGGCTACACCTTC
- once TRBJ2-2 TRBV5-1 CASSGNPTDGELFF TGCGCCAGCAGCGGAAACCCAACAGACGGGGAGCTGTTTTTT
- - TRBJ2-7 TRBV19 CASSTGLNIVTNF TGTGCCAGTAGTACGGGACTTAATATCGTCACGAACTTC
- - TRBJ2-1 TRBV5-1 CASSYQAQNEQFF TGCGCCAGCAGCTACCAGGCCCAGAATGAGCAGTTCTTC
TRBD1 - TRBJ2-3 TRBV3-1/TRBV3-2 CASSLGTGGSDTQYF TGTGCCAGCAGCCTAGGGACAGGGGGGTCAGATACGCAGTATTTT
TRBD1 many TRBJ1-6 TRBV27 CASSMMTGGSPPLHF TGTGCCAGCAGTATGATGACAGGGGGCTCGCCTCCCCTCCACTTT
- once TRBJ2-7 TRBV4-1 CASSQGAGHGYEQYF TGCGCCAGCAGCCAAGGCGCGGGGCATGGCTACGAGCAGTACTTC
- - TRBJ2-1 TRBV9 CASSPREKSYNEQFF TGTGCCAGCAGCCCCCGGGAGAAGTCATACAATGAGCAGTTCTTC
TRBD1 - TRBJ1-5 TRBV4-1 CASSQGTGGINNQPQHF TGCGCCAGCAGCCAAGGAACAGGGGGGATTAACAATCAGCCCCAGCATTTT
- few TRBJ2-5 TRBV18 CASSLGPQRETQYF TGTGCCAGCTCACTGGGCCCTCAGCGGGAGACCCAGTACTTC
- - TRBJ1-2 TRBV10-3 CAISESGGDRNYGYTF TGTGCCATCAGTGAGTCGGGAGGGGATCGGAACTATGGCTACACCTTC
TRBD1 - TRBJ2-5 TRBV6-1 CASSEPRGRKTQYF TGTGCCAGCAGTGAGCCCAGGGGGCGGAAGACCCAGTACTTC
TRBD2 - TRBJ2-5 TRBV7-3 CASSPGLARYQETQYF TGTGCCAGCAGCCCTGGACTAGCGAGGTACCAAGAGACCCAGTACTTC
TRBD2 few TRBJ2-1 TRBV7-9 CASSLAAGIGGTRSEQFF TGTGCCAGCAGCTTAGCCGCGGGGATCGGGGGGACTCGCTCTGAGCAGTTCTTC
- - TRBJ2-3 TRBV5-1 CASSFGDRTDTQYF TGCGCCAGCAGCTTCGGGGATCGGACAGATACGCAGTATTTT
TRBD1 - TRBJ2-7 TRBV2 CASSDLGQGSYEQYF TGTGCCAGCAGTGATTTGGGACAGGGGTCCTACGAGCAGTACTTC
- - TRBJ1-2 TRBV6-1 CASSESVYGYTF TGTGCCAGCAGTGAATCGGTCTATGGCTACACCTTC
- - TRBJ1-1 TRBV29-1 CSAAGGARTEAFF TGCAGCGCCGCCGGGGGAGCGCGCACTGAAGCTTTCTTT